These 8 T cell receptor beta chains originate from one sample sequenced in a study of T cells after yellow fever vaccination. TCRdb reprocessed the 5' RACE reads with MiXCR, giving one entry per CDR3 protein. The sample contains some 260,000 distinct CDR3 sequences, about 5.2% of which appear only once. Sequencing used CD4+ T cells sorted from PBMCs, obtained on the day of the yellow fever booster vaccination. The source of these receptors is a man between 18 and 29 years old who received the YFV17D yellow fever vaccine.

In this sample, this clonotype turned up a few times. This sequence joins TRBV20-1 and TRBJ2-7, with TRBD2 identical over 8 bases. The junction had 13 bases not matched to a gene; V was cut back by 6 bases and J by 6 bases. This CDR3 spans 14 amino acids. Germline V gene data show CDR1 as DFQATT and CDR2 as SNEGSKA (reference sequence). DNA of the CDR3: TGCAGTGCCCCGGCAGCGGGGGCCTCCCTCGAGCAGTACTTC. Protein: CSAPAAGASLEQYF.

V and J are TRBV7-2 and TRBJ2-7; weak D call: TRBD2 (5 bases). Germline lookup yields CDR1 SGHTA and CDR2 FQGNSA. The CDR3 consists of 16 residues. The germline V and J ends were trimmed by 1 base and 1 base, with 14 bases remaining between them. The CDR3 coding sequence is TGTGCCAGCAGCTTAGGGGAGTACATCTTTTCCTACGAGCAGTACTTC. It yields the protein CASSLGEYIFSYEQYF.

This clonotype was recorded a few times. The chain is built from TRBV20-1 and TRBJ1-5; 7 bases are shared with TRBD1. The CDR3 contains 17 residues. Germline CDR1 DFQATT, CDR2 SNEGSKA (reference sequence). V gave up 2 bases and J gave up 0 bases; unmatched junction bases: 10. The CDR3 nucleotides read TGCAGTGCTAGATCGGACAGGTCGTCTTTTAGCAATCAGCCCCAGCATTTT. Its translation: CSARSDRSSFSNQPQHF.

The CDR3 nucleotides are TGTGCCAGCAGTGAATTCCGCCTAGCGGGCGTGGAGACCCAGTACTTC. It specifies CASSEFRLAGVETQYF. The chain uses TRBV6-1 and TRBJ2-5, with TRBD2 identical over 8 bases. J was trimmed by 5 bases and V by 2 bases; bases with no gene match: 10. This CDR3 has 16 amino acids. CDR1 is MNHNS and CDR2 is SASEGT in the germline V gene.

In this sample, this clonotype turned up many times. CDR3 loop: CASSPLDRGRSYEQYV. CDR3 bases: TGTGCCAGCAGTCCTTTGGACAGGGGACGCTCCTACGAGCAGTACGTC. The chain links TRBV28 to TRBJ2-7; 9 bases line up with TRBD1. The CDR3 is 16 amino acids. The ends lost 5 bases at V and 0 bases at J; junction bases unmatched: 8. Germline CDR1 MDHEN, CDR2 SYDVKM.

The chain carries TRBV12-3 or TRBV12-4 and TRBJ1-6; 7 bases are a match to TRBD1. V lost 7 bases to trimming and J lost 13 bases; unmatched junction nucleotides: 7. This CDR3 is 12 amino acids long. Here the CDR3 reads CASTIGGGPLHF. DNA for the CDR3: TGTGCCAGCACTATAGGGGGCGGGCCCCTCCACTTT.

The chain is built from TRBV12-3 or TRBV12-4 and TRBJ2-2; D is undetermined. Trimming pared 2 bases from V and 2 bases from J, leaving 6 bases between. The CDR3 is 14 residues long. The CDR3 nucleotides read TGTGCCAGCAGTTTATTAGTCAACACCGGGGAGCTGTTTTTT. Protein: CASSLLVNTGELFF.

The table lists this clonotype with many counts. V gene TRBV20-1 combines with J gene TRBJ1-2; D is possibly TRBD1 (6 bases). The germline gives CDR1 DFQATT, CDR2 SNEGSKA (reference sequence). The CDR3 is 13 amino acids. Trimming took 6 bases from V and 4 from J, leaving 15 bases between them. In DNA form, the CDR3 reads TGCAGTGCCACAGGGCATGGAGGCTATGGCTACACCTTC. Translated: CSATGHGGYGYTF.